Below are 25 T cell receptor beta chains sequenced from a single sample in a study of T cells in Graves' hyperthyroidism and ophthalmopathy. Amplification of TCR beta CDR3 regions used RNA as the template. Researchers ran a first-round RT-PCR on the TCR CDR3 using the HTBI primer set. TCRdb reanalysed the multiplex PCR reads using MiXCR and keeps one entry per CDR3 protein. The table lists over 700,000 distinct CDR3 sequences, 35% to 40% of them singletons. Sample: blood. These receptors came from a man aged 18 to 30 with Graves' hyperthyroidism.

The chain combines TRBV4-1 with TRBJ1-3; D unclear. The CDR3 extends over 15 amino acids. Germline V gene data show CDR1 as MGHRA and CDR2 as YSYEKL. V shed 0 bases and J shed 4 bases, with 10 bases lying between them. CDR3 in DNA: TGCGCCAGCAGCCAAGATAGCGCAGGCGGAAACACCATATATTTT. Protein sequence: CASSQDSAGGNTIYF.

The chain joins TRBV10-3 to TRBJ1-6; 9 bases agree with TRBD1. V was clipped by 10 bases and J by 7 bases; unmatched bases: 11. Germline-derived CDR1 and CDR2 are ENHRY and SYGVKD. This CDR3 has 15 amino acids. For the CDR3, the DNA is TGTGCCAGCTCCGACCTGGGGACAGGGAATTCACCCCTCCACTTT. Amino acid sequence: CASSDLGTGNSPLHF.

Many counts were recorded for this clonotype. CDR3 protein: CSVEVEELANYGYTF. The DNA of the CDR3 is TGCAGCGTTGAAGTAGAGGAATTAGCTAACTATGGCTACACCTTC. V usage is TRBV29-1 and J usage is TRBJ1-2; no firm D call. The germline V gene has CDR1 SQVTM and CDR2 ANQGSEA. V was cut by 1 base and J by 0 bases, with 12 bases left in between. The CDR3 has 15 residues.

Worth noting for this clonotype: The junction and the germline gene differ at one end; a read error may be behind it. V and J are TRBV23-1 and TRBJ2-2; no definite D call. TRBV23-1 is recorded as an ORF, its role being uncertain. The CDR3 is made up of 14 amino acids. The CDR3: CASSQYGSVKELFF. The CDR3 coding sequence is TGTGCCAGCAGTCAATATGGGTCCGTCAAGGAGCTGTTTTTT.

In the case of this clonotype: Since a much larger clone is just one base distant, this may be a read error. The chain combines TRBV7-9 with TRBJ1-4; D ambiguous. The CDR3 length is 15 residues. Germline CDR1 is SEHNR and CDR2 is FQNEAQ (reference sequence). V lost 1 base to trimming and J lost 0 bases, with 6 bases between them. The CDR3 DNA reads as TGTGCCAGCAGCTTAGACTGGGCAACTAATGAAAAACTGTTTTTT. This codes for CASSLDWATNEKLFF.

The chain recombines TRBV20-1 with TRBJ2-5, with TRBD1 identical over 12 bases. The germline gives CDR1 DFQATT, CDR2 SNEGSKA (reference sequence). CDR3 size: 14 residues. V shed 4 bases and J 5 bases; nucleotides not matched to a gene: 5. The CDR3 is CSATGTGGAETQYF. CDR3 DNA sequence: TGCAGTGCTACCGGGACAGGGGGCGCGGAGACCCAGTACTTC.

The rearrangement joins TRBV12-3 or TRBV12-4 to TRBJ2-5; 7 bases are shared with TRBD2. The CDR3 has 12 residues. V trimming: 7 bases; J trimming: 5 bases; junction bases outside the gene matches: 4. The CDR3 bases are TGTGCCAGCATAAGGGAGGGGGAGACCCAGTACTTC. It yields the protein CASIREGETQYF.

The chain carries TRBV7-9 and TRBJ1-5; 8 bases map to TRBD1. The CDR3 extends over 15 amino acids. CDR1 SEHNR and CDR2 FQNEAQ come from the germline V gene (reference sequence). Trimming took 6 bases from V and 4 from J; bases not matched to a gene: 8. The CDR3 is CASSYLDRANQPQHF. The CDR3 coding sequence is TGTGCCAGCAGTTACCTGGACAGGGCGAATCAGCCCCAGCATTTT.

There are many counts of this clonotype. CDR3 loop: CSARRTGRENSPLHF. In nucleotides, the CDR3 is TGCAGTGCTAGGAGGACAGGACGGGAAAATTCACCCCTCCACTTT. The gene calls are TRBV20-1 and TRBJ1-6; TRBD1 matches 7 bases. V lost 3 bases, J lost 7 bases, and 9 bases stayed unmatched. CDR3 size: 15 residues. CDR1 is DFQATT, CDR2 SNEGSKA, per germline (reference sequence).

This clonotype was detected ten times or more. V usage is TRBV29-1 and J usage is TRBJ1-5; possible D gene TRBD1, 6 bases. Germline V gene lookup returns CDR1 SQVTM and CDR2 ANQGSEA. V was clipped by 5 bases and J by 3 bases, with 11 bases between them. The CDR3 is made up of 13 amino acids. The CDR3, as DNA: TGCAGCGTTCAGGACAGCTCCAATCAGCCCCAGCATTTT. As protein: CSVQDSSNQPQHF.

This sequence joins TRBV20-1 and TRBJ2-5, with TRBD2 matching over 7 bases. This CDR3 region has 13 residues. With 1 base clipped from V and 5 bases from J, the junction kept 4 bases outside the gene matches. The germline V gene encodes CDR1 DFQATT and CDR2 SNEGSKA (reference sequence). CDR3 loop: CSARGSSGETQYF. CDR3 DNA sequence: TGCAGTGCTAGAGGGAGTAGCGGGGAGACCCAGTACTTC.

This clonotype was seen ten or more times. J is TRBJ1-6 and V is TRBV20-1; D gene unclear. The V end was cut by 0 bases, the J end by 7 bases, with 4 bases between. This CDR3 region has 12 residues. The germline V gene encodes CDR1 DFQATT and CDR2 SNEGSKA (reference sequence). CDR3 protein: CSARDRNSPLHF. The CDR3 bases are TGCAGTGCTAGAGATCGAAATTCACCCCTCCACTTT.

V and J are TRBV2 and TRBJ2-6, with D tentatively TRBD1 or TRBD2 (5 bases each). The ends were cut back, 0 bases at V and 14 bases at J, with 35 bases in the middle. The CDR3 totals 21 residues. In germline, CDR1 is SNHLY, CDR2 FYNNEI. The CDR3 loop reads CASSEALRDGVSPLWGQILTF. CDR3 in DNA: TGTGCCAGCAGTGAAGCGCTTCGGGACGGGGTATCCCCTCTCTGGGGCCAGATCCTGACTTTC.

This clonotype was recorded many times. The chain uses TRBV5-5 and TRBJ1-5, with 8 bases lining up with TRBD1. The CDR3 is made up of 15 amino acids. J was trimmed by 2 bases and V by 4 bases; bases with no gene match: 5. CDR1 is SGHKS and CDR2 is YYEKEE in the germline V gene (reference sequence). The CDR3 spells CASSDGQGGNQPQHF. The CDR3 DNA follows: TGTGCCAGCAGCGATGGACAGGGTGGCAATCAGCCCCAGCATTTT.

The V and J genes are TRBV7-8 and TRBJ2-5, with D maybe TRBD2 (5 bases). Germline-derived CDR1 and CDR2 are SGHVS and FQNEAQ. The CDR3 loop spans 15 amino acids. Trimming took off 6 bases at V and 1 base at J, with 15 bases between the two ends. The CDR3 bases are TGTGCCAGCAGACTAGGGTTCGCTCGCCAAGAGACCCAGTACTTC. Its translation: CASRLGFARQETQYF.

Comment on this clonotype: A read error may be the cause here, since a much bigger clone is one base away. The V gene is TRBV9, the J gene TRBJ1-2; unclear D gene. In germline, CDR1 is SGDLS, CDR2 YYNGEE. CDR3 length: 14 amino acids. For the CDR3, the DNA is TGTGCCAGCAGCGTAGCGCTCCGGTCCTATGACTACACCTTC. Translating gives CASSVALRSYDYTF. The whole variable domain, filled in from reference TRBV9 and TRBJ1-2, reads DSGVTQTPKHLITATGQRVTLRCSPRSGDLSVYWYQQSLDQGLQFLIQYYNGEERAKGNILERFSAQQFPDLHSELNLSSLELGDSALYFCASSVALRSYDYTFGSGTRLTVV.

This clonotype showed up just a few times. Here the CDR3 reads CASSLGTSGKLEQYF. The CDR3 DNA follows: TGTGCCAGCAGCTTAGGGACTAGCGGGAAGCTCGAGCAGTACTTC. The chain joins TRBV7-2 to TRBJ2-7; 12 bases fit TRBD2. CDR3 length: 15 amino acids. Germline V gene lookup returns CDR1 SGHTA and CDR2 FQGNSA. The V segment lost 1 base and the J segment 6 bases; nucleotides outside the gene matches: 4.

This clonotype was detected only a few times. V usage is TRBV5-1 and J usage is TRBJ2-7; the match to TRBD1 covers 12 bases. V trimming: 3 bases; J trimming: 6 bases; junction bases outside the gene matches: 7. This CDR3 has 15 residues. Per the germline V gene, CDR1 is SGHRS and CDR2 is YFSETQ. CDR3: CASSSPGQGAREQYF. In DNA, the CDR3 is TGCGCCAGCAGCTCCCCGGGACAGGGGGCGCGCGAGCAGTACTTC.

This clonotype was observed at least ten times. This chain uses TRBV3-1 with TRBJ1-6; D uncertain. V shed 1 base and J shed 9 bases, with 7 bases lying between them. Per the germline V gene, CDR1 is LGHDT and CDR2 is YNNKEL (reference sequence). The CDR3 contains 13 residues. The CDR3 sequence: CASSQVGGSPLHF. CDR3 coding DNA: TGTGCCAGCAGCCAAGTCGGCGGTTCACCCCTCCACTTT. Supplemented by reference TRBV3-1 and TRBJ1-6, the full variable domain reads DTAVSQTPKYLVTQMGNDKSIKCEQNLGHDTMYWYKQDSKKFLKIMFSYNNKELIINETVPNRFSPKSPDKAHLNLHINSLELGDSAVYFCASSQVGGSPLHFGNGTRLTVT.

This clonotype showed up just a few times. The V call is TRBV28, the J call TRBJ2-7; 8 nucleotides agree with TRBD2. Germline-derived CDR1 and CDR2 are MDHEN and SYDVKM. The CDR3 extends over 13 amino acids. V lost 7 bases to trimming and J lost 7 bases; unmatched junction nucleotides: 9. The DNA for the CDR3 is TGTGCCAGCAAAGCGGGGGTCATAAAGGAGCAGTACTTC. This codes for CASKAGVIKEQYF. Full variable domain (rest looked up from reference TRBV28 and TRBJ2-7): DVKVTQSSRYLVKRTGEKVFLECVQDMDHENMFWYRQDPGLGLRLIYFSYDVKMKEKGDIPEGYSVSREKKERFSLILESASTNQTSMYLCASKAGVIKEQYFGPGTRLTVT.

V is TRBV20-1 and J is TRBJ2-5, with D possibly TRBD2 on 7 matching bases. Trimming pared 5 bases from V and 5 bases from J, leaving 21 bases between. This CDR3 region has 15 residues. CDR1 and CDR2 (germline): DFQATT, SNEGSKA (reference sequence). The CDR3 spells CSAREGGQGRETQYF. The CDR3 nucleotides read TGCAGTGCTCGCGAGGGGGGGCAGGGACGTGAGACCCAGTACTTC.

This chain uses TRBV12-3 or TRBV12-4 with TRBJ1-2; weak D call: TRBD1 (5 bases). The CDR3 is made up of 16 amino acids. The V end lost 4 bases, the J end lost 3 bases, and 18 bases lay between the germline ends. CDR3 coding DNA: TGTGCCAGCAGTTCATTACGGGACGGATCCTACTATGGCTACACCTTC. Protein sequence: CASSSLRDGSYYGYTF.

The table lists this clonotype with many counts. V and J are TRBV29-1 and TRBJ1-2; possibly TRBD1 for D (6 bases). The CDR3 has 12 residues. V lost 4 bases and J 7 bases, leaving 13 bases between the germline ends. Germline V gives CDR1 SQVTM, CDR2 ANQGSEA. The CDR3 DNA reads as TGCAGCGTTGGGGCAGGGGATCGTGGCTACACCTTC. This encodes CSVGAGDRGYTF.

In its sample, this clonotype was seen a few times. The rearrangement links TRBV2 to TRBJ1-1; D possibly corresponds to TRBD1 (5 bases). CDR3 size: 15 residues. V lost 5 bases to trimming and J lost 0 bases, with 13 bases between them. The V gene's germline CDR1 is SNHLY and CDR2 FYNNEI. The CDR3: CASSLSAGLNTEAFF. CDR3 DNA: TGTGCCAGCAGTTTATCAGCAGGGTTGAACACTGAAGCTTTCTTT.

The genes are TRBV19 and TRBJ1-4; D might be TRBD1 (5 bases). The germline CDR1 and CDR2 sequences are LNHDA and SQIVND (reference sequence). This CDR3 is 15 amino acids long. Deletions cut 8 bases from V and 0 bases from J, with 13 bases between. The CDR3, as DNA: TGTGCCAGTGGGACGAGGGGAGCAACTAATGAAAAACTGTTTTTT. Its protein product is CASGTRGATNEKLFF.